Sequencing of this TCR beta chain was carried out in a study of blood T cell repertoires in COVID-19. Study-level information: Italy, Spain and the United States were the sources of the convalescent and acute COVID-19 samples. T cells, B-cell-depleted T cells, or PBMCs supplied cDNA or gDNA.

Methods used by the authors: Reference gene primer amplification in the assay estimated nucleated cell counts. Libraries were prepared by immunoSEQ multiplex PCR; TCRdb keeps only in-frame clonotypes and omits some of them. V, J and clone size were drawn from that table, and D and trimming were deduced from the DNA. Of around 150,000 clones listed, about 93% are singletons. CDR1 and CDR2 (germline): MDHEN, SYDVKM. V lost 0 bases to trimming and J lost 7 bases, with 19 bases between them. The CDR3 contains 17 residues. This receptor was obtained from a woman between 45 and 60 years old with acute or convalescent COVID-19. V usage is TRBV28 and J usage is TRBJ1-5, with TRBD1 as a possible D gene (6 bases). What was sequenced was peripheral blood. The CDR3 spells CASSLWGTRDTGQPQHF. As DNA, the CDR3 is TGTGCCAGCAGTTTATGGGGGACCCGGGACACGGGCCAGCCCCAGCATTTT.